This T cell receptor beta chain was observed in a study of T cells in Graves' hyperthyroidism and ophthalmopathy. The V segment lost 6 bases and the J segment 7 bases; nucleotides outside the gene matches: 13. Germline CDR1 MNHNS, CDR2 SASEGT. This CDR3 comprises 15 residues. Amplified TCR beta CDR3 regions derived from RNA transcripts. The HTBI primer set drove a first-round RT-PCR of the TCR CDR3. In TCRdb, the multiplex PCR reads were re-called with MiXCR into one record per CDR3 protein. The data hold hundreds of thousands of distinct CDR3 sequences, with roughly 46% observed a single time. The sequenced sample consisted of peripheral blood or thyroid tissue (not recorded which). J is TRBJ2-7 and V is TRBV6-1; 9 bases are shared with TRBD1. This receptor was identified in an adult man with Graves' disease, either hyperthyroidism or ophthalmopathy (not recorded which). Here the CDR3 DNA reads TGTGCCAGCAGGCAACCGGGACAGGGTAGAGTGGAGCAGTACTTC. Its protein is CASRQPGQGRVEQYF.